This T cell receptor (beta chain) stems from a study of preoperative IRX-2 immunotherapy in early breast cancer (dated by TCRdb to between 2017 and 2020). For this clone: The clone's antigen remains unknown. One base away there is no much larger clone; base qualities are not given.

The treatment or condition label here, explained by the study, means: preoperative locoregional IRX-2 cytokine immunotherapy. The samples were obtained from a phase Ib study that tested preoperative, locoregional IRX-2 cytokine immunotherapy designed to prime immune responses. Patients with early-stage breast cancer who were given IRX-2 before surgery served as donors. V is reduced by 3 bases and J by 2 bases, leaving a spacing of 11 bases between them. Measured from the cysteine to the phenylalanine, the CDR3 is 15 residues long. This entry keeps only the CDR3 DNA: 45 bases, framed from base 1. From a lookup of the germline V gene (reference sequence), CDR1 and CDR2 are SGHNT and YYREEE. The library was generated by the immunoSEQ multiplex PCR assay. Entries here come from immuneACCESS through TCRdb and include only in-frame sequences with V and J called. Some clones fail to appear in such tables; in the studies checked, an unresolved V gene covers under half of the shortfall, and the cause of the remainder is unknown. The sample contains about 24,000 clones, about 90% of them found a single time. The ten largest clones represent roughly 30% of the sample.

Recombination linked TRBV5-4 to TRBJ1-4, and the D gene may be TRBD1, 5 bases matching. Here the sequenced sample was tumor tissue, taken after IRX-2 immunotherapy. This TCR derives from a human donor with breast cancer. The DNA sequence is as follows: TGTGCCAGCAGCTCAAATGGGGGTACTAATGAAAAACTGTTTTTT. Translated, this is CASSSNGGTNEKLFF.